This paragraph covers one TCR beta chain sequence. Germline-derived CDR1 and CDR2 are KGHSH and LQKENI. The CDR3 sequence is 11 residues long. The V and J ends lost 8 bases and 3 bases respectively, with 7 bases between them. This sample is drawn from a study of T-cell reconstitution after alpha-beta-depleted transplantation in children. The authors prepared the TCRbeta library with unique molecular identifiers. TCRdb independently ran MiXCR on the PCR reads; one entry per CDR3 protein. The sample yields a few hundred thousand distinct CDR3 sequences, more than 8% seen once. V and J are TRBV18 and TRBJ1-1; D is unresolved. This material consisted of PBMCs from the stem cell graft donor, taken from the stem cell graft. The sequence was collected from a human donor who donated a stem cell graft to a child with SCID. CDR3 sequence (DNA): TGTGCCAGCCGGCAGGACACTGAAGCTTTCTTT. It translates to CASRQDTEAFF.